The clone carrying this T cell receptor (beta chain) was detected only a few times. The antigen remains undetermined. This entry belongs to a study of T cell responses to AZD1222 COVID-19 vaccine. Points from the study as a whole: Variant regions that are unmutated are reportedly the target of nearly half of spike-specific TCRs.

The length of the CDR3 is 15 residues. Germline loops: CDR1 KGHSH, CDR2 LQKENI. The germline V and J ends were trimmed by 2 bases and 6 bases, with 11 bases remaining between them. Here immunoSEQ multiplex PCR was the method, and the copy in TCRdb shows in-frame clones only, minus some. In the table there are approximately 150,000 clones, around 89% of which are singletons. The TCR was taken from an adult in good health. The chain joins TRBV18 to TRBJ1-6; D not resolved. The sequenced sample was peripheral blood, obtained on day 0 of MenACWY control vaccination. The CDR3 loop is CASSPSGSINSPLHF. In DNA, the CDR3 is TGTGCCAGCTCACCATCGGGATCGATTAATTCACCCCTCCACTTT.